The rows below give T cell receptor beta chains drawn from one sample of a study of T cell responses to AZD1222 COVID-19 vaccine. Data came from immunoSEQ multiplex PCR; TCRdb stores just in-frame clones and leaves some out. Altogether about 160,000 clones are present, 90% to 95% being singletons, with the ten largest covering around 0.99%. The starting material was peripheral blood, obtained 28 days after the second AZD1222 dose. These receptors were taken from an adult who received the AZD1222 COVID-19 vaccine. CDR3s include the opening cysteine and the closing phenylalanine or tryptophan. D genes are given only for firm matches. Part of the rows lack a size; the others show once, few, many or a class for expanded clones.

CDR3: CASSYQRDTEAFF
DNA: TGTGCCAGCAGTTATCAGAGGGACACTGAAGCTTTCTTT
D: -
size: few
J: TRBJ1-1
V: TRBV6-2/TRBV6-3

CDR3: CASSYLLARVGNTIYF
DNA: TGTGCCAGCAGCTATCTTCTTGCCAGGGTCGGAAACACCATATATTTT
D: -
size: -
J: TRBJ1-3
V: TRBV5-8

CDR3: CASSFDGFNEKLFF
DNA: TGTGCCAGCAGCTTCGACGGTTTTAATGAAAAACTGTTTTTT
D: -
size: once
J: TRBJ1-4
V: TRBV7-9

CDR3: CASSYRRTQDGYTF
DNA: TGTGCCAGCAGTTACCGGAGAACCCAGGATGGCTACACCTTC
D: -
size: -
J: TRBJ1-2
V: TRBV6-6

CDR3: CASSPRRTGEKLFF
DNA: TGTGCCAGCAGTCCCCGACGGACAGGTGAAAAACTGTTTTTT
D: TRBD1
size: -
J: TRBJ1-4
V: TRBV4-2

CDR3: CASSLGRTEAFF
DNA: TGCGCCAGCAGCTTGGGGCGTACTGAAGCTTTCTTT
D: -
size: -
J: TRBJ1-1
V: TRBV5-1

CDR3: CASSQERGARYEQYF
DNA: TGTGCCAGCAGCCAGGAGCGGGGGGCAAGGTACGAGCAGTACTTC
D: TRBD2
size: -
J: TRBJ2-7
V: TRBV14

CDR3: CASSPGTGAYEQYF
DNA: TGTGCCAGCAGCCCCGGGACAGGGGCTTACGAGCAGTACTTC
D: TRBD1
size: -
J: TRBJ2-7
V: TRBV5-4

CDR3: CASSLERYTDTQYF
DNA: TGTGCCAGCAGCTTGGAACGGTACACAGATACGCAGTATTTT
D: -
size: once
J: TRBJ2-3
V: TRBV5-6

CDR3: CASSHRQGSTEAFF
DNA: TGTGCCAGCAGCCATCGACAGGGGAGCACTGAAGCTTTCTTT
D: TRBD1
size: -
J: TRBJ1-1
V: TRBV16

CDR3: CASRANRAHEQYF
DNA: TGTGCCAGCAGAGCGAACAGGGCCCACGAGCAGTACTTC
D: -
size: -
J: TRBJ2-7
V: TRBV6-5

CDR3: CASSEWPTNYGYTF
DNA: TGTGCCAGCAGTGAATGGCCTACTAACTATGGCTACACCTTC
D: -
size: -
J: TRBJ1-2
V: TRBV2

CDR3: CASSWSRPTGELFF
DNA: TGTGCCAGCAGTTGGTCGAGGCCCACCGGGGAGCTGTTTTTT
D: -
size: -
J: TRBJ2-2
V: TRBV6-5

CDR3: CASSSRDKSYEQYF
DNA: TGTGCCAGCTCATCACGGGACAAATCCTACGAGCAGTACTTC
D: -
size: -
J: TRBJ2-7
V: TRBV18

CDR3: CASRIGAARMGNSPLHF
DNA: TGTGCCAGCAGGATTGGGGCAGCCCGGATGGGTAATTCACCCCTCCACTTT
D: -
size: -
J: TRBJ1-6
V: TRBV27

CDR3: CASNADSFSTDTQYF
DNA: TGTGCCAGTAACGCGGACAGCTTTAGCACAGATACGCAGTATTTT
D: -
size: -
J: TRBJ2-3
V: TRBV19

CDR3: CASSPRTQAMQGYEQYF
DNA: TGTGCCAGCAGCCCTAGGACCCAGGCCATGCAGGGGTACGAGCAGTACTTC
D: -
size: -
J: TRBJ2-7
V: TRBV11-2

CDR3: CASSSYRGRVDTEAFF
DNA: TGTGCCAGCAGCTCCTACAGGGGGCGCGTGGACACTGAAGCTTTCTTT
D: TRBD1
size: -
J: TRBJ1-1
V: TRBV3-1/TRBV3-2

CDR3: CASRSQGADYGYTF
DNA: TGTGCCAGCAGGAGTCAGGGGGCTGACTATGGCTACACCTTC
D: TRBD1
size: -
J: TRBJ1-2
V: TRBV2

CDR3: CASSLSGRVNTGELFF
DNA: TGTGCCAGCAGTTTATCCGGCAGGGTGAACACCGGGGAGCTGTTTTTT
D: -
size: -
J: TRBJ2-2
V: TRBV27

CDR3: CASTLGAGGQYEQYF
DNA: TGTGCCAGCACCCTGGGGGCGGGGGGGCAGTACGAGCAGTACTTC
D: TRBD2
size: -
J: TRBJ2-7
V: TRBV7-2

CDR3: CASSLAGAAFSGNTIYF
DNA: TGCGCCAGCAGCTTGGCAGGGGCCGCATTCTCTGGAAACACCATATATTTT
D: -
size: -
J: TRBJ1-3
V: TRBV5-1

CDR3: CASSQGRGYQPQHF
DNA: TGCGCCAGCAGCCAAGGCAGGGGGTACCAGCCCCAGCATTTT
D: TRBD1
size: few
J: TRBJ1-5
V: TRBV4-1

CDR3: CASSEPQGNEQFF
DNA: TGTGCCAGCAGTGAACCCCAGGGCAATGAGCAGTTCTTC
D: -
size: -
J: TRBJ2-1
V: TRBV2

CDR3: CASSSYRDSKNIQYF
DNA: TGTGCCAGCAGCTCGTATCGGGACAGCAAAAACATTCAGTACTTC
D: TRBD1
size: once
J: TRBJ2-4
V: TRBV6-5

CDR3: CASSQKPGGTNSPLHF
DNA: TGTGCCAGCAGCCAGAAGCCAGGGGGAACCAATTCACCCCTCCACTTT
D: TRBD1
size: -
J: TRBJ1-6
V: TRBV3-1/TRBV3-2

CDR3: CASSQGGGGNTEAFF
DNA: TGCGCCAGCAGTCAAGGGGGAGGGGGGAACACTGAAGCTTTCTTT
D: -
size: -
J: TRBJ1-1
V: TRBV23-1

CDR3: CASSQGTGADTDTQYF
DNA: TGCGCCAGCAGCCAAGGGACAGGGGCGGACACAGATACGCAGTATTTT
D: TRBD1
size: -
J: TRBJ2-3
V: TRBV4-1

CDR3: CASSPFGTNSYNEQFF
DNA: TGTGCCAGCAGCCCTTTCGGGACAAATTCCTACAATGAGCAGTTCTTC
D: -
size: -
J: TRBJ2-1
V: TRBV3-1/TRBV3-2

CDR3: CASSLQPASTDTQYF
DNA: TGTGCCAGCAGCTTACAGCCAGCTAGCACAGATACGCAGTATTTT
D: -
size: -
J: TRBJ2-3
V: TRBV7-2

CDR3: CASSYPSNQPQHF
DNA: TGTGCCAGCAGTTACCCCTCCAATCAGCCCCAGCATTTT
D: -
size: -
J: TRBJ1-5
V: TRBV6-6

CDR3: CAWSARGGNQPQHF
DNA: TGTGCCTGGAGTGCCCGTGGGGGGAATCAGCCCCAGCATTTT
D: -
size: few
J: TRBJ1-5
V: TRBV30

CDR3: CASSLGGVGYTF
DNA: TGTGCCAGCAGTTTAGGGGGTGTAGGCTACACCTTC
D: -
size: few
J: TRBJ1-2
V: TRBV27

CDR3: CASSPRSGEETQYF
DNA: TGTGCCAGCAGTCCCAGATCAGGAGAGGAGACCCAGTACTTC
D: -
size: -
J: TRBJ2-5
V: TRBV6-5

CDR3: CASSETFNYGYTF
DNA: TGTGCCAGCAGTGAAACTTTTAACTATGGCTACACCTTC
D: -
size: once
J: TRBJ1-2
V: TRBV6-1

CDR3: CSVMGGRAEAFF
DNA: TGCAGCGTTATGGGGGGGAGGGCTGAAGCTTTCTTT
D: -
size: -
J: TRBJ1-1
V: TRBV29-1

CDR3: CASSVLQGASTDTQYF
DNA: TGTGCCAGCAGCGTACTTCAGGGGGCTAGCACAGATACGCAGTATTTT
D: TRBD1
size: -
J: TRBJ2-3
V: TRBV9

CDR3: CASSQDSRKGLREQYF
DNA: TGTGCCAGCAGCCAAGATTCTCGTAAGGGCTTGAGGGAGCAGTACTTC
D: -
size: -
J: TRBJ2-7
V: TRBV4-2

CDR3: CASTQLRVGANVLTF
DNA: TGTGCCAGCACCCAGCTCAGGGTCGGGGCCAACGTCCTGACTTTC
D: -
size: -
J: TRBJ2-6
V: TRBV2

CDR3: CASSQWGQDTGELFF
DNA: TGCGCCAGCAGCCAATGGGGGCAGGACACCGGGGAGCTGTTTTTT
D: -
size: -
J: TRBJ2-2
V: TRBV4-1